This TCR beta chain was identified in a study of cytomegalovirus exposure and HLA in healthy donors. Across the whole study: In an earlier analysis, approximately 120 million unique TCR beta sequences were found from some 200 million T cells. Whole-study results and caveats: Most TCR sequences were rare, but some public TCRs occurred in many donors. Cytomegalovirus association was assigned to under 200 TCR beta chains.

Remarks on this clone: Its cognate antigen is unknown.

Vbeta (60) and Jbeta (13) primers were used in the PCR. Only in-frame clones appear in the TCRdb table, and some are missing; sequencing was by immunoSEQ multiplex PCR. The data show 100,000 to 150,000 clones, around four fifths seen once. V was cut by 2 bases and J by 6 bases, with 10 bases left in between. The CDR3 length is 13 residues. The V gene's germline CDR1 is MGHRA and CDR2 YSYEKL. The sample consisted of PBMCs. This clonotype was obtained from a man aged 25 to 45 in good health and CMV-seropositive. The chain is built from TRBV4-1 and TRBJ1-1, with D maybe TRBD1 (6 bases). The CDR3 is CASSQQGFPEAFF. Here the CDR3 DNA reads TGCGCCAGCAGCCAACAGGGGTTCCCTGAAGCTTTCTTT.